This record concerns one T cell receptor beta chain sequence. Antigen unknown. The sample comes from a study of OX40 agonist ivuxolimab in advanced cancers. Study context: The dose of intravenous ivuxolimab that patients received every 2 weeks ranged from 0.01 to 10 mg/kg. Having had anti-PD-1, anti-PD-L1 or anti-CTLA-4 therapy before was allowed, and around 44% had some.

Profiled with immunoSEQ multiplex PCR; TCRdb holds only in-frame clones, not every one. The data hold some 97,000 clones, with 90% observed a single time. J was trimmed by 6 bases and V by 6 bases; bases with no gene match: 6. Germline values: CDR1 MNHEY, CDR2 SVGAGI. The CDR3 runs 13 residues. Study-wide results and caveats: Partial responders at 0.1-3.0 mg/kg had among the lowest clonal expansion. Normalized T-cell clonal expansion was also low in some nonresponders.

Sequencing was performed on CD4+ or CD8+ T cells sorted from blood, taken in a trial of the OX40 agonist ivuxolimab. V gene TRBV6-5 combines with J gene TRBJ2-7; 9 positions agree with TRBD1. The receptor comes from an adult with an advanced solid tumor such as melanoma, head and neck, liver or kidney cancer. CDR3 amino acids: CASRDDRGGEQYF. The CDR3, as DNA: TGTGCCAGCAGGGACGACAGGGGGGGCGAGCAGTACTTC.